This T cell receptor (beta chain) was profiled in a study of cytomegalovirus exposure and HLA in healthy donors. In the PCR, 60 Vbeta and 13 Jbeta primers were used. Sequenced by immunoSEQ multiplex PCR; TCRdb stores in-frame clones only, minus some. The sample includes about 98,000 clones, 81% of them seen just once. Notes on this clone: Its antigen is as yet unknown.

Findings and caveats of the study: According to an earlier analysis, most TCR beta V segments yielded productive rearrangements about 87% or about 30% of the time. Highly shared variants forming one cluster were likely a sequencing artifact.

In germline, CDR1 is LNHDA, CDR2 SQIVND (reference sequence). CDR3 size: 14 residues. V lost 7 bases and J lost 2, with 15 bases in between. The genes are TRBV19 and TRBJ2-7; D is possibly TRBD1 (6 bases). Sequencing was performed on PBMCs. This TCR came from a man in his forties in good health and CMV-seronegative. In DNA form, the CDR3 reads TGTGCCAGTAAACGTGGGGGCACAGCCTACGAGCAGTACTTC. This gives the protein CASKRGGTAYEQYF. Full variable domain (remainder filled in from reference TRBV19 and TRBJ2-7): DGGITQSPKYLFRKEGQNVTLSCEQNLNHDAMYWYRQDPGQGLRLIYYSQIVNDFQKGDIAEGYSVSREKKESFPLTVTSAQKNPTAFYLCASKRGGTAYEQYFGPGTRLTVT.